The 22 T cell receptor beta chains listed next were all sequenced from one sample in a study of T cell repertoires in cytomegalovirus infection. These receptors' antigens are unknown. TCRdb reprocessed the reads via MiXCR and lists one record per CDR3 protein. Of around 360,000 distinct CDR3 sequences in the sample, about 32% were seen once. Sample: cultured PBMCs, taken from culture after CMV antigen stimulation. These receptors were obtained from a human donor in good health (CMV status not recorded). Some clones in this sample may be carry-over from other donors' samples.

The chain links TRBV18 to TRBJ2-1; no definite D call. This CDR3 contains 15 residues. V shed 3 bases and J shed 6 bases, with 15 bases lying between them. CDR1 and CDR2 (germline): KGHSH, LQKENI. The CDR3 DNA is TGTGCCAGCTCACCCACCACTAAGTTGGGCAATGAGCAGTTCTTC. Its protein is CASSPTTKLGNEQFF.

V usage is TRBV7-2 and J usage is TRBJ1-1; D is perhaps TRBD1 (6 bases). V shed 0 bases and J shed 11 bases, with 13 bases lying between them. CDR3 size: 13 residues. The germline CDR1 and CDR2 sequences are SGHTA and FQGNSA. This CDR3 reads CASSLALGATAFF. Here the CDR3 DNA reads TGTGCCAGCAGCTTAGCCCTGGGGGCTACTGCTTTCTTT. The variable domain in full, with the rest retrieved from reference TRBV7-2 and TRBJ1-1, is GAGVSQSPSNKVTEKGKDVELRCDPISGHTALYWYRQSLGQGLEFLIYFQGNSAPDKSGLPSDRFSAERTGGSVSTLTIQRTQQEDSAVYLCASSLALGATAFFGQGTRLTVV.

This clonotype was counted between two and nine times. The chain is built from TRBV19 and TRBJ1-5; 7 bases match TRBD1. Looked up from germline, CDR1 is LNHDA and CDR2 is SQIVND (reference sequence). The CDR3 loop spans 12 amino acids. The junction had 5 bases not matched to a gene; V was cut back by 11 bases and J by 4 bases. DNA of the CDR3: TGTGCCGGGGGACAGAGGAATCAGCCCCAGCATTTT. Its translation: CAGGQRNQPQHF. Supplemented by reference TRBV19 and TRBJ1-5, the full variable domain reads DGGITQSPKYLFRKEGQNVTLSCEQNLNHDAMYWYRQDPGQGLRLIYYSQIVNDFQKGDIAEGYSVSREKKESFPLTVTSAQKNPTAFYLCAGGQRNQPQHFGDGTRLSIL.

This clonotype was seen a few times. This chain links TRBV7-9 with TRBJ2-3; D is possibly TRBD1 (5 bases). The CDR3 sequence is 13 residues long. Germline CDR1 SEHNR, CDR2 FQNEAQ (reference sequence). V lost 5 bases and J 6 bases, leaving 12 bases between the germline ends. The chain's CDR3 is CASSVDSWDTQYF. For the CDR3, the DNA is TGTGCCAGCAGCGTCGACAGTTGGGATACGCAGTATTTT.

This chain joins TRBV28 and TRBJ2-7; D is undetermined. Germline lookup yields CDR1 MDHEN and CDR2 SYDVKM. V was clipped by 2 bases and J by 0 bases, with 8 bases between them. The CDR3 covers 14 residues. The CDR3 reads CASSLITYSYEQYF. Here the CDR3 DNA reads TGTGCCAGCAGTTTAATCACGTACTCCTACGAGCAGTACTTC.

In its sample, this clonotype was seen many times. This chain's CDR3 is CSAREEQGLSNSPLHF. DNA for the CDR3: TGCAGTGCTAGAGAAGAACAGGGTCTGAGTAATTCACCCCTCCACTTT. The chain combines TRBV20-1 with TRBJ1-6; D may be TRBD1 (6 bases). The V and J ends lost 0 bases and 6 bases respectively, with 15 bases between them. The CDR3 covers 16 residues. Germline V gene lookup returns CDR1 DFQATT and CDR2 SNEGSKA (reference sequence).

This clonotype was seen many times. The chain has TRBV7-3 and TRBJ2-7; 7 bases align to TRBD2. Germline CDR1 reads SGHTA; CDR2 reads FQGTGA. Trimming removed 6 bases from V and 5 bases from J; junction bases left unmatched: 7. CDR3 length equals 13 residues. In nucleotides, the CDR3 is TGTGCCAGCAGGTTCGCGGGAGCCAACGAGCAGTACTTC. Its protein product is CASRFAGANEQYF.

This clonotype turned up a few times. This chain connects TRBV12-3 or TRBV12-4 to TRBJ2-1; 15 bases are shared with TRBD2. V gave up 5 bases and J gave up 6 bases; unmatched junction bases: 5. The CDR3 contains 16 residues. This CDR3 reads CASSAGLAGGGNEQFF. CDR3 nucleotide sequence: TGTGCCAGCAGTGCCGGACTAGCGGGAGGGGGCAATGAGCAGTTCTTC.

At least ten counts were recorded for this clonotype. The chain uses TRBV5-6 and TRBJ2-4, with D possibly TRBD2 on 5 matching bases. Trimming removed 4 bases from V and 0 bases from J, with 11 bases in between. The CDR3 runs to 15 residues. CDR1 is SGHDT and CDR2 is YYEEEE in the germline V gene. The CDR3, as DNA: TGTGCCAGCAGCCTTGGGAGCTTAGCCAAAAACATTCAGTACTTC. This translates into CASSLGSLAKNIQYF.

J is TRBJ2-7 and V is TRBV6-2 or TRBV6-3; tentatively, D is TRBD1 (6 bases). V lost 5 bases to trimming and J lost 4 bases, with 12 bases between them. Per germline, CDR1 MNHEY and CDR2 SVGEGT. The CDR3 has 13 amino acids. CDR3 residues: CASSEGESYEQYF. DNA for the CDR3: TGTGCCAGCAGTGAGGGGGAGAGTTACGAGCAGTACTTC.

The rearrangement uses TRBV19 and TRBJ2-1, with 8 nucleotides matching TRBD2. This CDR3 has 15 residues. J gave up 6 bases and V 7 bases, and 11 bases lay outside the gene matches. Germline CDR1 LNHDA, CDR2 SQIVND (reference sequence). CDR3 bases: TGTGCCAGTATCAAACTAGCGGACCCTAGCAATGAGCAGTTCTTC. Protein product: CASIKLADPSNEQFF.

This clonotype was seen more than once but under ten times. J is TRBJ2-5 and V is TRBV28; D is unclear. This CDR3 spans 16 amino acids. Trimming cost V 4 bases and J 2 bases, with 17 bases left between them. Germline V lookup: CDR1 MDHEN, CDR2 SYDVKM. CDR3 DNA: TGTGCCAGCAGTTCCCCCCGTGGAGCGAGACAAGAGACCCAGTACTTC. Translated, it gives CASSSPRGARQETQYF. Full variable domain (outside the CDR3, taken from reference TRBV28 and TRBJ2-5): DVKVTQSSRYLVKRTGEKVFLECVQDMDHENMFWYRQDPGLGLRLIYFSYDVKMKEKGDIPEGYSVSREKKERFSLILESASTNQTSMYLCASSSPRGARQETQYFGPGTRLLVL.

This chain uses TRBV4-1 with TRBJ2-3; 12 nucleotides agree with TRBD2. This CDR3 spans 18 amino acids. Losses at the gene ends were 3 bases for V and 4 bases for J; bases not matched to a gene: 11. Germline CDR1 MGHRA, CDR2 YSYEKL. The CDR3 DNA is TGCGCCAGCAGCCAGTGGCTAGCGGGAGGGCCGGAGGCAGATACGCAGTATTTT. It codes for CASSQWLAGGPEADTQYF.

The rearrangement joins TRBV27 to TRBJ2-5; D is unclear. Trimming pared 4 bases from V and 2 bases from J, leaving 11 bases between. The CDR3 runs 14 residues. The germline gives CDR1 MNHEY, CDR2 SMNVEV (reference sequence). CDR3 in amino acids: CASSSDVKQETQYF. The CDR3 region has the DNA TGTGCCAGCAGTTCGGACGTCAAGCAAGAGACCCAGTACTTC.

The CDR3 coding sequence is TGTGCCAGCAGGCTAACGGACAGGGTCTCCTACGAGCAGTACTTC. Amino acid sequence: CASRLTDRVSYEQYF. This chain links TRBV28 with TRBJ2-7, with TRBD1 matching 8 bases. CDR3 length: 15 residues. J gave up 0 bases and V 6 bases, and 7 bases lay outside the gene matches. Germline V gives CDR1 MDHEN, CDR2 SYDVKM.

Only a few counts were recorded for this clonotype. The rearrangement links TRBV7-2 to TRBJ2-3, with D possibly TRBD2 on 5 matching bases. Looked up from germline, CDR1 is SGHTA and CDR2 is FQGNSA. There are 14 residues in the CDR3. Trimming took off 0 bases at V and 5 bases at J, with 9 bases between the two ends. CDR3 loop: CASSLAGVLDTQYF. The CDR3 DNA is TGTGCCAGCAGCTTAGCGGGAGTCCTAGATACGCAGTATTTT.

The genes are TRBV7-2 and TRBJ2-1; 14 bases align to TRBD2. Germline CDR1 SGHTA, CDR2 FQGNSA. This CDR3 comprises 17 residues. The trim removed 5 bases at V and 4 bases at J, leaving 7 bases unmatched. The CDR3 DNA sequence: TGTGCCAGCAGCCCCAGACTAGCGGGAGGGGTGTACAATGAGCAGTTCTTC. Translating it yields CASSPRLAGGVYNEQFF. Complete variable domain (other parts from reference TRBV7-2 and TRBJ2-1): GAGVSQSPSNKVTEKGKDVELRCDPISGHTALYWYRQSLGQGLEFLIYFQGNSAPDKSGLPSDRFSAERTGGSVSTLTIQRTQQEDSAVYLCASSPRLAGGVYNEQFFGPGTRLTVL.

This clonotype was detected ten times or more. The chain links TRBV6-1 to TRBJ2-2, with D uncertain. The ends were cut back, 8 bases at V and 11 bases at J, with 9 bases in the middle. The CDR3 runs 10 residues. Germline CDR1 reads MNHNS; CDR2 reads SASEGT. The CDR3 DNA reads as TGTGCCAGCTGGTATAAAGAGCTGTTTTTT. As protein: CASWYKELFF.

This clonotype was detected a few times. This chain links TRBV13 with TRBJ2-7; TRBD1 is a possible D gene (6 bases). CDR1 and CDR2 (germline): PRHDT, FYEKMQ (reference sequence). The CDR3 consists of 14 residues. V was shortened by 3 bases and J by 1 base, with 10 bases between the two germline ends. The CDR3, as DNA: TGTGCCAGCAGCTTCCAACAGGGTTCCTACGAGCAGTACTTC. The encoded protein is CASSFQQGSYEQYF.

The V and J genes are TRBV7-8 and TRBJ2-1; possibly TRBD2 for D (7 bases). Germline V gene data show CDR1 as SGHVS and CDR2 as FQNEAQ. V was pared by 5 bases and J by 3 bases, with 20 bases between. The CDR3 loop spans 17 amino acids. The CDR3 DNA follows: TGTGCCAGCAGCCGACTAGCCGGGGGCGTGGGCTACAATGAGCAGTTCTTC. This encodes CASSRLAGGVGYNEQFF.

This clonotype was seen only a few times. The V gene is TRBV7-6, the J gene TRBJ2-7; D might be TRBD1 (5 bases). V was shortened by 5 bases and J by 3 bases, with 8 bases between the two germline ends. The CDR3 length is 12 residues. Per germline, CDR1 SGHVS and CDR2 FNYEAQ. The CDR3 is CASSRQSYEQYF. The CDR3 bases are TGTGCCAGCAGCCGACAGAGCTACGAGCAGTACTTC.

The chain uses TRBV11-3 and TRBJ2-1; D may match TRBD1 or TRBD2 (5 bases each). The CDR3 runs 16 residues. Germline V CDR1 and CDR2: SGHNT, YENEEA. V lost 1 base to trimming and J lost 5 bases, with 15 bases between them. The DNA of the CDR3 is TGTGCCAGCAGCTTAGGTCTTTGGGGGACGGACAATGAGCAGTTCTTC. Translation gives CASSLGLWGTDNEQFF.